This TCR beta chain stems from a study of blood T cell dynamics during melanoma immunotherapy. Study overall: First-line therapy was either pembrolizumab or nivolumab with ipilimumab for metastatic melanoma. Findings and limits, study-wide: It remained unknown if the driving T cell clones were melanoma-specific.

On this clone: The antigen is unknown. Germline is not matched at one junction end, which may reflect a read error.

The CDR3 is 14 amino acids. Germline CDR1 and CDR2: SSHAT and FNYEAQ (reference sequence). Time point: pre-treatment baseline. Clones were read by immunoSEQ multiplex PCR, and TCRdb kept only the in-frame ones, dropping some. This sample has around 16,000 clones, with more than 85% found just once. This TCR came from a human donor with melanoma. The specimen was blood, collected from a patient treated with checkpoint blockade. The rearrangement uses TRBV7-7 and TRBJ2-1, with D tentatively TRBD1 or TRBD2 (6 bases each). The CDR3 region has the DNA TGTGCTAGCAGCTTGGGGGGCCTCCTAAATGAGCAGTTCTTC. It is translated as CASSLGGLLNEQFF. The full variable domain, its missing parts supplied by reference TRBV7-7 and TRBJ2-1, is GAGVSQSPRYKVTKRGQDVTLRCDPISSHATLYWYQQALGQGPEFLTYFNYEAQPDKSGLPSDRFSAERPEGSISTLTIQRTEQRDSAMYRCASSLGGLLNEQFFGPGTRLTVL.